Listed below are T cell receptor beta chains from one sample, sequenced in a study of cytomegalovirus exposure and HLA in healthy donors. The table came from immunoSEQ multiplex PCR; TCRdb's copy has only in-frame clones and leaves some out. The table lists some 170,000 clones, 70% to 90% of them singletons. Sequenced input: PBMCs. These receptor sequences come from a woman aged 30 to 39 in good health and CMV-seronegative. CDR3s include the opening cysteine and the closing phenylalanine or tryptophan. D genes are given only for firm matches. Rows may omit the clone size; those that give it use once, few, many or a size class.

size: .; V: TRBV28; J: TRBJ2-7; D: .; CDR3: CASSLGVSYEQYF; DNA: TGTGCCAGCAGTCTAGGGGTTAGCTACGAGCAGTACTTC
size: .; V: TRBV18; J: TRBJ2-5; D: .; CDR3: CASSPLTEQETQYF; DNA: TGTGCCAGCTCACCCCTGACAGAGCAAGAGACCCAGTACTTC
size: .; V: TRBV5-1; J: TRBJ2-2; D: .; CDR3: CASSFSAGDDTGELFF; DNA: TGCGCCAGCAGCTTTTCTGCAGGGGACGACACCGGGGAGCTGTTTTTT
size: .; V: TRBV2; J: TRBJ2-5; D: .; CDR3: CASRGDFQETQYF; DNA: TGTGCCAGCAGAGGAGACTTCCAAGAGACCCAGTACTTC
size: .; V: TRBV5-8; J: TRBJ2-7; D: .; CDR3: CASSSDSYEQYF; DNA: TGTGCCAGCAGCTCCGACAGCTACGAGCAGTACTTC
size: .; V: TRBV20-1; J: TRBJ2-5; D: .; CDR3: CSAAPGETQYF; DNA: TGCAGTGCCGCCCCCGGAGAGACCCAGTACTTC
size: .; V: TRBV11-2; J: TRBJ1-1; D: .; CDR3: CASSFGNTEAFF; DNA: TGTGCCAGCAGCTTCGGGAACACTGAAGCTTTCTTT
size: once; V: TRBV6-1; J: TRBJ1-1; D: .; CDR3: CASSHITPNTEAFF; DNA: TGTGCCAGCAGTCATATCACACCGAACACTGAAGCTTTCTTT
size: .; V: TRBV5-6; J: TRBJ2-4; D: TRBD2; CDR3: CASSLRTSGTSSQYF; DNA: TGTGCCAGCAGCTTACGGACTAGCGGGACGAGCAGTCAGTACTTC
size: .; V: TRBV28; J: TRBJ1-2; D: TRBD1; CDR3: CASLRTGFDPNYGYTF; DNA: TGTGCCAGCTTACGGACAGGGTTCGATCCTAACTATGGCTACACCTTC
size: .; V: TRBV6-5; J: TRBJ2-5; D: .; CDR3: CASRNADAVGTQYF; DNA: TGTGCCAGCAGAAATGCTGACGCGGTAGGGACCCAGTACTTC
size: .; V: TRBV27; J: TRBJ2-2; D: .; CDR3: CASSLTSFTGELFF; DNA: TGTGCCAGCAGTTTAACTAGTTTCACCGGGGAGCTGTTTTTT
size: .; V: TRBV5-1; J: TRBJ2-7; D: .; CDR3: CASSLDRLTSYEQYF; DNA: TGCGCCAGCAGCTTGGACAGGCTAACCTCCTACGAGCAGTACTTC
size: .; V: TRBV7-3; J: TRBJ2-1; D: TRBD2; CDR3: CASSPGAAGGRNEQFF; DNA: TGTGCCAGCAGCCCTGGGGCAGCGGGAGGCCGGAATGAGCAGTTCTTC
size: .; V: TRBV27; J: TRBJ1-2; D: .; CDR3: CASSPGQDGYTF; DNA: TGTGCCAGCAGTCCCGGTCAGGATGGCTACACCTTC
size: .; V: TRBV28; J: TRBJ1-4; D: .; CDR3: CASSTPVKQGPNEKLFF; DNA: TGTGCCAGCAGTACTCCGGTAAAACAGGGTCCTAATGAAAAACTGTTTTTT
size: .; V: TRBV5-1; J: TRBJ1-3; D: .; CDR3: CASSLALGNTIYF; DNA: TGCGCCAGCAGTTTGGCTCTGGGAAACACCATATATTTT
size: .; V: TRBV10-3; J: TRBJ2-2; D: TRBD2; CDR3: CAISGGGVDTGELFF; DNA: TGTGCCATCAGTGGGGGAGGGGTTGACACCGGGGAGCTGTTTTTT
size: .; V: TRBV14; J: TRBJ1-2; D: .; CDR3: CASSQARVYGYTF; DNA: TGTGCCAGCAGCCAAGCGAGAGTTTATGGCTACACCTTC
size: .; V: TRBV9; J: TRBJ1-4; D: .; CDR3: CASSVGQGSEKLFF; DNA: TGTGCCAGCAGCGTAGGTCAGGGGAGCGAAAAACTGTTTTTT
size: .; V: TRBV5-4; J: TRBJ2-7; D: TRBD1; CDR3: CASSRGTGAYEQYF; DNA: TGTGCCAGCAGCCGTGGGACAGGGGCCTACGAGCAGTACTTC
size: .; V: TRBV6-5; J: TRBJ2-2; D: .; CDR3: CASSYARFNIGELFF; DNA: TGTGCCAGCAGTTACGCCCGTTTCAACATCGGGGAGCTGTTTTTT
size: .; V: TRBV27; J: TRBJ2-7; D: .; CDR3: CASSLFQTSGQYF; DNA: TGTGCCAGCAGTTTATTTCAGACCAGCGGGCAGTACTTC
size: .; V: TRBV10-3; J: TRBJ2-1; D: TRBD2; CDR3: CAISETAGAYNEQFF; DNA: TGTGCCATCAGTGAAACGGCGGGAGCCTACAATGAGCAGTTCTTC
size: .; V: TRBV13; J: TRBJ2-3; D: TRBD1; CDR3: CASSSTGLGTDTQYF; DNA: TGTGCCAGCAGTTCGACAGGGCTGGGCACAGATACGCAGTATTTT
size: .; V: TRBV7-9; J: TRBJ2-7; D: TRBD1; CDR3: CASSVWTGSVEQYF; DNA: TGTGCCAGCAGCGTGTGGACAGGGTCTGTCGAGCAGTACTTC
size: .; V: TRBV15; J: TRBJ2-2; D: TRBD1; CDR3: CATTGQGGGELFF; DNA: TGTGCCACCACGGGACAGGGTGGCGGGGAGCTGTTTTTT
size: .; V: TRBV5-1; J: TRBJ2-6; D: TRBD1; CDR3: CASSLGLRQGASEGANGLTF; DNA: TGCGCCAGCAGCTTGGGTTTGCGGCAGGGGGCGTCTGAGGGGGCCAACGGCCTGACTTTC
size: .; V: TRBV5-4; J: TRBJ2-7; D: .; CDR3: CASSSTVDEQYF; DNA: TGTGCCAGCAGCTCGACAGTGGACGAGCAGTACTTC
size: few; V: TRBV28; J: TRBJ2-5; D: .; CDR3: CASSFEATGETQYF; DNA: TGTGCCAGCAGTTTCGAGGCCACCGGAGAGACCCAGTACTTC
size: .; V: TRBV7-2; J: TRBJ2-3; D: .; CDR3: CASSSGRASTDTQYF; DNA: TGTGCCAGCAGCTCTGGGCGGGCTAGCACAGATACGCAGTATTTT
size: .; V: TRBV28; J: TRBJ2-1; D: TRBD2; CDR3: CASSLSGLAGGAPYNEQFF; DNA: TGTGCCAGCAGTTTATCAGGGTTAGCGGGGGGGGCCCCCTACAATGAGCAGTTCTTC
size: .; V: TRBV28; J: TRBJ1-6; D: TRBD1; CDR3: CASIEGAASYNSPLHF; DNA: TGTGCCAGCATCGAGGGGGCGGCCTCCTATAATTCACCCCTCCACTTT
size: .; V: TRBV10-2; J: TRBJ1-5; D: TRBD1; CDR3: CASSEGTGHNQPQHF; DNA: TGCGCCAGCAGTGAAGGGACAGGCCATAATCAGCCCCAGCATTTT
size: once; V: TRBV28; J: TRBJ1-2; D: .; CDR3: CASSSWTSRGYGYTF; DNA: TGTGCCAGCTCCTCCTGGACGTCCCGGGGCTATGGCTACACCTTC
size: .; V: TRBV6-5; J: TRBJ1-1; D: TRBD1; CDR3: CASTPRGRYTEAFF; DNA: TGTGCCAGCACCCCGAGGGGGCGTTACACTGAAGCTTTCTTT
size: .; V: TRBV5-1; J: TRBJ2-6; D: .; CDR3: CASAPQYSGANVLTF; DNA: TGCGCCAGCGCCCCACAGTACTCTGGGGCCAACGTCCTGACTTTC
size: .; V: TRBV6-4; J: TRBJ2-1; D: TRBD2; CDR3: CASSAGTSGRSSYNEQFF; DNA: TGTGCCAGCAGTGCTGGGACTAGCGGGAGAAGCTCCTACAATGAGCAGTTCTTC
size: few; V: TRBV2; J: TRBJ2-7; D: TRBD1; CDR3: CASSEAQQGAYEQYF; DNA: TGTGCCAGCAGTGAAGCGCAACAGGGGGCCTACGAGCAGTACTTC
size: .; V: TRBV5-4; J: TRBJ2-1; D: TRBD1; CDR3: CASSLNPWTGPYNEQFF; DNA: TGTGCCAGCAGCTTGAACCCGTGGACAGGGCCCTACAATGAGCAGTTCTTC
size: few; V: TRBV14; J: TRBJ2-7; D: .; CDR3: CASSPAVYEQYF; DNA: TGTGCCAGCAGCCCTGCGGTCTACGAGCAGTACTTC
size: .; V: TRBV4-3; J: TRBJ2-3; D: TRBD1; CDR3: CASSQDRQGGTDTQYF; DNA: TGCGCCAGCAGCCAAGATAGACAGGGGGGGACAGATACGCAGTATTTT
size: few; V: TRBV5-1; J: TRBJ1-3; D: .; CDR3: CASSLDSSGNTIYF; DNA: TGCGCCAGCAGCTTGGACAGCTCTGGAAACACCATATATTTT
size: few; V: TRBV6-1; J: TRBJ2-7; D: TRBD1; CDR3: CASSDYSGGGYEQYF; DNA: TGTGCCAGCAGTGATTATTCAGGGGGTGGCTACGAGCAGTACTTC
size: .; V: TRBV18; J: TRBJ1-1; D: .; CDR3: CASSLLQGTEAFF; DNA: TGTGCCAGCTCACTATTACAGGGCACTGAAGCTTTCTTT
size: .; V: TRBV14; J: TRBJ2-2; D: .; CDR3: CASSQDRIANTGELFF; DNA: TGTGCCAGCAGCCAAGATCGAATAGCAAACACCGGGGAGCTGTTTTTT
size: .; V: TRBV7-3; J: TRBJ2-5; D: TRBD2; CDR3: CASSLAGGPGETQYF; DNA: TGTGCCAGCAGCTTAGCGGGAGGGCCGGGTGAGACCCAGTACTTC
size: .; V: TRBV10-1; J: TRBJ1-5; D: .; CDR3: CASSDWRSSENSNQPQHF; DNA: TGCGCCAGCAGTGACTGGAGATCTTCAGAGAATAGCAATCAGCCCCAGCATTTT
size: .; V: TRBV5-4; J: TRBJ2-5; D: TRBD1; CDR3: CASSLSSGGETQYF; DNA: TGTGCCAGCAGCTTGAGTTCAGGGGGAGAGACCCAGTACTTC
size: once; V: TRBV6-6; J: TRBJ2-7; D: TRBD2; CDR3: CAIQAGVRQSYF; DNA: TGTGCCATCCAAGCGGGAGTGCGCCAAAGTTACTTC
size: .; V: TRBV5-1; J: TRBJ1-1; D: .; CDR3: CASSLDRGGAFF; DNA: TGCGCCAGCAGCTTGGATCGGGGGGGAGCTTTCTTT
size: .; V: TRBV15; J: TRBJ2-7; D: .; CDR3: CATSFNGMSYEQYF; DNA: TGTGCCACCAGCTTCAACGGGATGTCCTACGAGCAGTACTTC
size: .; V: TRBV21-1; J: TRBJ1-1; D: .; CDR3: CASSKRCRQGRPEAFF; DNA: TGCGCCAGCAGCAAAAGGTGTCGACAGGGTCGACCTGAAGCTTTCTTT
size: .; V: TRBV27; J: TRBJ2-7; D: .; CDR3: CASSPGLPRFYEQYF; DNA: TGTGCCAGCAGTCCCGGCCTTCCCAGGTTCTACGAGCAGTACTTC
size: .; V: TRBV19; J: TRBJ2-4; D: .; CDR3: CASSILVGVAKNIQYF; DNA: TGTGCCAGTAGTATCTTGGTCGGAGTAGCCAAAAACATTCAGTACTTC